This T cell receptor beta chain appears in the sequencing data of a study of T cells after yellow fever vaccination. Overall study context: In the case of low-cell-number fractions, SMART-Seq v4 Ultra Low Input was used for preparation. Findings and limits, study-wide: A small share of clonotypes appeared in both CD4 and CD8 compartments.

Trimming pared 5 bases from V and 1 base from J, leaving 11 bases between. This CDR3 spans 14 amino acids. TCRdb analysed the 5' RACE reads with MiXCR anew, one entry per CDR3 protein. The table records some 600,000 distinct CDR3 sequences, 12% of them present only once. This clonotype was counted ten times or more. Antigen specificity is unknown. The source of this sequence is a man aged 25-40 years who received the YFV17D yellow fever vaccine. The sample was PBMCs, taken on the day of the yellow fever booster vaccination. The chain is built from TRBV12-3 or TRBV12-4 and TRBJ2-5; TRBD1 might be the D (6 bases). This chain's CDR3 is CASSIWTVQETQYF. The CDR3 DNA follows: TGTGCCAGCAGTATATGGACAGTCCAAGAGACCCAGTACTTC.